These 26 T cell receptor beta chains were all obtained from the same sample, sequenced in a study of somatic mutations in cytotoxic T cells in rheumatoid arthritis. Profiled with immunoSEQ multiplex PCR; TCRdb holds only in-frame clones, not every one. The sample includes approximately 7,000 clones, 60% of them seen just once. Sequenced: CD8+ T cells sorted from blood. All receptors come from a woman aged 40 to 50 in good health.

This chain's CDR3 is CAWSVLWGSLFF. CDR3 DNA sequence: TGTGCCTGGAGTGTACTGTGGGGGAGTCTGTTCTTC. The chain carries TRBV30 and TRBJ2-1; the D gene could be TRBD1 or TRBD2 (5 bases each). The CDR3 covers 12 residues. With 0 bases removed from V and 15 bases from J, the gap between germline ends came to 15 bases. Germline V gives CDR1 GTSNPN, CDR2 SVGIG (reference sequence).

The gene calls are TRBV6-6 and TRBJ2-3; TRBD1 agrees at 8 bases. The V segment lost 3 bases and the J segment 2 bases; nucleotides outside the gene matches: 7. CDR1 is MNHNY and CDR2 is SVGAGI in the germline V gene (reference sequence). The CDR3 contains 16 residues. CDR3 nucleotide sequence: TGTGCCAGCAGTTATCAGGGGGCAGGGCCCACAGATACGCAGTATTTT. Its translation is CASSYQGAGPTDTQYF.

The gene calls are TRBV6-5 and TRBJ1-1; D is ambiguous. V lost 7 bases and J 8 bases, leaving 17 bases between the germline ends. The CDR3 is 13 amino acids. Germline values: CDR1 MNHEY, CDR2 SVGAGI. DNA for the CDR3: TGTGCCAGCAACGGAGGGAGCGAGTCAGAAGCTTTCTTT. Its translation is CASNGGSESEAFF.

The chain is built from TRBV27 and TRBJ2-7; TRBD1 aligns across 10 bases. J was trimmed by 6 bases and V by 5 bases; bases with no gene match: 7. The germline CDR1 and CDR2 sequences are MNHEY and SMNVEV (reference sequence). The CDR3 spans 14 residues. As DNA, the CDR3 is TGTGCCAGCAGTCCAGGGACAGGGGCGCGCGAGCAGTACTTC. This encodes CASSPGTGAREQYF.

This clone has only a few counts. V usage is TRBV11-2 and J usage is TRBJ2-2; the D is unclear. The germline V gene encodes CDR1 SGHAT and CDR2 FQNNGV. Deletions cut 5 bases from V and 0 bases from J, with 10 bases between. The CDR3 has 15 residues. The CDR3 sequence: CASSPIGTNTGELFF. The CDR3 DNA reads TGTGCCAGCAGCCCGATAGGTACGAACACCGGGGAGCTGTTTTTT.

V usage is TRBV29-1 and J usage is TRBJ2-2; D gene unclear. The CDR3 sequence is 13 residues long. Trimming took off 5 bases at V and 1 base at J, with 8 bases between the two ends. The germline gives CDR1 SQVTM, CDR2 ANQGSEA. The CDR3 DNA is TGCAGCGTTCCCGACGGGAACACCGGGGAGCTGTTTTTT. It is translated as CSVPDGNTGELFF.

The V gene is TRBV6-5, the J gene TRBJ2-3; D is undetermined. The V end was cut by 8 bases, the J end by 4 bases, with 7 bases between. The CDR3 runs 11 residues. The germline V gene encodes CDR1 MNHEY and CDR2 SVGAGI. This CDR3 reads CASGWPDTQYF. CDR3 in DNA: TGTGCCAGCGGGTGGCCAGATACGCAGTATTTT.

This clone was observed once. The chain employs TRBV13 and TRBJ2-5; maybe TRBD2 (6 bases). V lost 5 bases, J lost 5 bases, and 21 bases lay in between. The CDR3 runs to 16 residues. CDR1 is PRHDT, CDR2 FYEKMQ, per germline (reference sequence). DNA of the CDR3: TGTGCCAGCAGCCTCCGACTAGGACCATCACTGGAGACCCAGTACTTC. Its protein product is CASSLRLGPSLETQYF.

This clone was observed a few times. The V gene is TRBV7-8, the J gene TRBJ2-5, with D perhaps assigned TRBD1 or TRBD2 (7 bases each). Germline V lookup: CDR1 SGHVS, CDR2 FQNEAQ. The CDR3 totals 15 residues. V was trimmed by 8 bases and J by 2 bases, leaving 18 bases between them. This chain's CDR3 is CASDRAAGGQETQYF. The CDR3 DNA follows: TGTGCCAGCGACAGGGCCGCCGGGGGGCAAGAGACCCAGTACTTC.

The chain uses TRBV27 and TRBJ2-7, with D perhaps TRBD1 or TRBD2 (5 bases each). Germline values: CDR1 MNHEY, CDR2 SMNVEV (reference sequence). This CDR3 is built from 12 residues. The ends were cut back, 8 bases at V and 4 bases at J, with 12 bases in the middle. The CDR3 region is CASGGRSYEQYF. DNA for the CDR3: TGTGCCAGCGGGGGACGGAGTTACGAGCAGTACTTC.

A few counts support this clone. This sequence joins TRBV7-9 and TRBJ2-7; 10 bases align to TRBD2. Germline CDR1 SEHNR, CDR2 FQNEAQ (reference sequence). V shed 2 bases and J 6 bases; nucleotides not matched to a gene: 10. The CDR3 sequence is 16 residues long. CDR3 loop: CASSLPASGSSLEQYF. In DNA, the CDR3 is TGTGCCAGCAGCTTACCGGCTAGCGGGAGCAGTCTCGAGCAGTACTTC.

CDR3 bases: TGTGCCAGCAGCTTCCCGATTGCGGGGGGCATTGGGACAGATACGCAGTATTTT. It encodes CASSFPIAGGIGTDTQYF. The rearrangement uses TRBV7-9 and TRBJ2-3; TRBD2 agrees at 8 bases. The CDR3 runs 18 residues. From germline, CDR1 is SEHNR and CDR2 FQNEAQ (reference sequence). J was trimmed by 3 bases and V by 3 bases; bases with no gene match: 14.

This clone was counted a few times. The chain has TRBV4-1 and TRBJ2-1; 12 nucleotides agree with TRBD2. The CDR3 consists of 16 residues. The germline CDR1 and CDR2 sequences are MGHRA and YSYEKL. The junction had 11 bases not matched to a gene; V was cut back by 4 bases and J by 10 bases. In DNA form, the CDR3 reads TGCGCCAGCAGCCCCCTTGGGCTAGCGGGAGGGGTAGAGCAGTTCTTC. This codes for CASSPLGLAGGVEQFF.

The J gene is TRBJ2-3, the V gene TRBV5-4, with unresolved D. The germline V gene encodes CDR1 SGHNT and CDR2 YYREEE (reference sequence). This CDR3 has 13 amino acids. Trimming pared 6 bases from V and 2 bases from J, leaving 10 bases between. CDR3 region: CASTVGVTDTQYF. The CDR3 DNA reads TGTGCCAGCACCGTTGGGGTCACAGATACGCAGTATTTT. Full variable domain (rest looked up from reference TRBV5-4 and TRBJ2-3): ETGVTQSPTHLIKTRGQQVTLRCSSQSGHNTVSWYQQALGQGPQFIFQYYREEENGRGNFPPRFSGLQFPNYSSELNVNALELDDSALYLCASTVGVTDTQYFGPGTRLTVL.

The chain uses TRBV6-1 and TRBJ1-1; TRBD1 might be the D (6 bases). The length of the CDR3 is 13 residues. Germline V gene data show CDR1 as MNHNS and CDR2 as SASEGT. Trimming removed 5 bases at V and 3 bases at J, with 10 bases between. CDR3 bases: TGTGCCAGCAGTCAGGGGTCGTACACTGAAGCTTTCTTT. Residues: CASSQGSYTEAFF.

This clone was detected only a few times. V is TRBV9 and J is TRBJ2-7; D is uncertain. Germline V gene lookup returns CDR1 SGDLS and CDR2 YYNGEE. The CDR3 sequence is 14 residues long. With 0 bases removed from V and 1 base from J, the gap between germline ends came to 8 bases. CDR3 amino acids: CASSVVPSSYEQYF. Here the CDR3 DNA reads TGTGCCAGCAGCGTAGTCCCGTCATCCTACGAGCAGTACTTC. Complete variable domain (other parts from reference TRBV9 and TRBJ2-7): DSGVTQTPKHLITATGQRVTLRCSPRSGDLSVYWYQQSLDQGLQFLIQYYNGEERAKGNILERFSAQQFPDLHSELNLSSLELGDSALYFCASSVVPSSYEQYFGPGTRLTVT.

The chain couples TRBV9 to TRBJ2-3, with D hard to call. This CDR3 has 13 amino acids. V dropped 0 bases and J dropped 1 base, with 3 bases sitting between them. Germline lookup yields CDR1 SGDLS and CDR2 YYNGEE. The CDR3 region is CASSVGGTDTQYF. CDR3 in DNA: TGTGCCAGCAGCGTAGGGGGCACAGATACGCAGTATTTT.

This clone was detected only once. At the DNA level, this CDR3 is encoded by other sequences in the same sample as well. The V call is TRBV28, the J call TRBJ1-1; the D is unclear. V gave up 3 bases and J gave up 3 bases, with 8 bases separating them. Germline V gives CDR1 MDHEN, CDR2 SYDVKM. The CDR3 runs to 13 residues. The CDR3 DNA reads as TGTGCCAGCAGTTTGTCAGGTTACACTGAAGCTTTCTTT. Protein: CASSLSGYTEAFF.

This chain joins TRBV5-1 and TRBJ2-7, with TRBD2 as a possible D gene (5 bases). This CDR3 comprises 14 residues. Germline V lookup: CDR1 SGHRS, CDR2 YFSETQ. The V gene lost 0 bases and the J gene lost 0 bases, with 7 bases spanning the gap. The CDR3 loop reads CASSLDGNSYEQYF. The CDR3 region has the DNA TGCGCCAGCAGCTTGGACGGGAACTCCTACGAGCAGTACTTC.

A few counts support this clone. This chain uses TRBV7-9 with TRBJ2-1; 7 bases line up with TRBD1. After removal of 2 bases from V and 4 bases from J, the junction contained 8 bases not matched to a gene. The CDR3 totals 16 residues. Germline values: CDR1 SEHNR, CDR2 FQNEAQ (reference sequence). As DNA, the CDR3 is TGTGCCAGCAGCTTAAGTCCGGGACAGCCTTACAATGAGCAGTTCTTC. The encoded protein is CASSLSPGQPYNEQFF.

V and J are TRBV28 and TRBJ2-1; unclear D gene. Looked up from germline, CDR1 is MDHEN and CDR2 is SYDVKM. V was pared by 2 bases and J by 4 bases, with 12 bases between. The CDR3 is 15 residues long. The CDR3 region is CASSLPTTGYNEQFF. The CDR3 nucleotides are TGTGCCAGCAGTTTACCCACCACTGGATACAATGAGCAGTTCTTC.

This clone was seen only a few times. This chain links TRBV7-7 with TRBJ2-2; tentative D call: TRBD2 (6 bases). Germline CDR1 SSHAT, CDR2 FNYEAQ (reference sequence). The CDR3 is 13 amino acids. CDR3 residues: CASGVPGTGELFF. CDR3 sequence (DNA): TGTGCTAGCGGCGTGCCGGGGACCGGGGAGCTGTTTTTT.

Here the CDR3 reads CASHERVAGELNEQFF. The CDR3 DNA sequence: TGTGCCAGCCACGAACGAGTAGCGGGAGAGTTGAATGAGCAGTTCTTC. This chain links TRBV5-5 with TRBJ2-1; 9 bases are a match to TRBD2. Per germline, CDR1 SGHKS and CDR2 YYEKEE (reference sequence). There are 16 residues in the CDR3. With V trimmed by 7 bases and J by 7 bases, 15 bases remained unmatched.

This rearrangement joins TRBV9 to TRBJ2-1; 8 bases line up with TRBD2. Germline-derived CDR1 and CDR2 are SGDLS and YYNGEE. The CDR3 contains 13 residues. V shed 1 base, J shed 9 bases, and the junction held 3 bases outside the gene matches. CDR3 DNA: TGTGCCAGCAGCGTAAGCGGGAGCGGTGAGCAGTTCTTC. This translates into CASSVSGSGEQFF.

The chain has TRBV27 and TRBJ2-5, with a weak D call TRBD1 (6 bases). The CDR3 consists of 15 residues. Germline assignment: CDR1 MNHEY and CDR2 SMNVEV (reference sequence). The V end was cut by 2 bases, the J end by 7 bases, with 17 bases between. The CDR3 loop reads CASSLRPGVGGTQYF. The CDR3 DNA reads as TGTGCCAGCAGTTTACGGCCAGGGGTAGGGGGGACCCAGTACTTC.

V gene TRBV7-9 combines with J gene TRBJ2-7, with D uncertain. Looked up from germline, CDR1 is SEHNR and CDR2 is FQNEAQ (reference sequence). V lost 1 base and J 5 bases, leaving 6 bases between the germline ends. This CDR3 region has 12 residues. The CDR3 loop reads CASSLGSDEQYF. CDR3 DNA: TGTGCCAGCAGCTTAGGTTCGGACGAGCAGTACTTC.